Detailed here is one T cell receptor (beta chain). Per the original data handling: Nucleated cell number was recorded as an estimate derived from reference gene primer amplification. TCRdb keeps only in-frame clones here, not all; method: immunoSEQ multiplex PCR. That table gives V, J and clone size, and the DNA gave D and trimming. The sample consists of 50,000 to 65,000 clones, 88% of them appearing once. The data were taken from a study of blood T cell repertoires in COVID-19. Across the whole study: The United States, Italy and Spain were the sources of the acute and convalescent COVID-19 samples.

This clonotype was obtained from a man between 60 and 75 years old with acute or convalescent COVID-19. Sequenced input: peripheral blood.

DNA for the CDR3: TGCGCCAGCAGCCCTGCAGGGGAACTTGGAGGCTACACCTTC. Protein sequence: CASSPAGELGGYTF. The chain couples TRBV5-1 to TRBJ1-2; maybe TRBD1 (6 bases). The CDR3 runs 14 residues. The germline V gene has CDR1 SGHRS and CDR2 YFSETQ. Trimming stripped 4 bases from V and 8 bases from J, with 18 bases between.